The 21 T cell receptor beta chains presented below share a single source sample, sequenced in a study of T cell responses to AZD1222 COVID-19 vaccine (dated by TCRdb to about 2021). The library came from the immunoSEQ multiplex PCR assay. TCRdb took this table from immuneACCESS and kept in-frame rearrangements with V and J called. Such tables lack part of the clones; where checked against another copy, unresolved V genes explain under half of the gap, and the rest is unexplained. The sample records under 200,000 clones, 90% of which are singletons. The ten largest clones represent around 1.5% of the sample. What this sample's time point label stands for: baseline before first vaccination. Material: peripheral blood, obtained on day 0 of AZD1222 vaccination. These receptor sequences come from an adult in good health.

This clone came up a few times. The chain is built from TRBV5-1 and TRBJ2-7; a weak D match, TRBD2 (5 bases). The CDR3 totals 13 residues. V was cut by 7 bases and J by 4 bases, with 15 bases left in between. Germline CDR1 is SGHRS and CDR2 is YFSETQ. The CDR3 DNA reads as TGCGCCAGCGGTTCGGGGTCCCAATACGAGCAGTACTTC. This sequence encodes CASGSGSQYEQYF.

The chain carries TRBV3-1 (or the pseudogene TRBV3-2) and TRBJ2-3, with 11 positions matching TRBD2. V trimming: 6 bases; J trimming: 5 bases; junction bases outside the gene matches: 1. Germline CDR1 and CDR2: LGHDT and YNNKEL (reference sequence). The CDR3 runs 13 residues. The CDR3 sequence is CASRGTSGDTQYF. The CDR3 nucleotides are TGTGCCAGCAGAGGGACTAGCGGAGATACGCAGTATTTT.

CDR3 protein: CAISASETSRVQYF. The CDR3 DNA follows: TGTGCCATCAGTGCCTCTGAGACTAGCCGCGTGCAGTACTTC. V and J are TRBV10-3 and TRBJ2-7; 7 bases are a match to TRBD2. Losses at the gene ends were 4 bases for V and 9 bases for J; bases not matched to a gene: 12. The CDR3 totals 14 residues. Looked up from germline, CDR1 is ENHRY and CDR2 is SYGVKD.

The chain combines TRBV7-9 with TRBJ2-2; D is undetermined. Per the germline V gene, CDR1 is SEHNR and CDR2 is FQNEAQ (reference sequence). The CDR3 is 16 amino acids. V gave up 2 bases and J gave up 0 bases, with 10 bases separating them. The CDR3, as DNA: TGTGCCAGCAGCTTAATGGGAATCTCGAACACCGGGGAGCTGTTTTTT. Protein product: CASSLMGISNTGELFF.

The V and J genes are TRBV28 and TRBJ1-5; no firm D call. Germline V lookup: CDR1 MDHEN, CDR2 SYDVKM. The CDR3 consists of 14 residues. With 3 bases removed from V and 2 bases from J, the gap between germline ends came to 8 bases. In DNA, the CDR3 is TGTGCCAGCAGTTTTGTTTCTCGCAATCAGCCCCAGCATTTT. Residues: CASSFVSRNQPQHF.

This clone showed up just a few times. This chain joins TRBV7-9 and TRBJ1-1; D is possibly TRBD1 (5 bases). The V end was cut by 5 bases, the J end by 7 bases, with 11 bases between. Per the germline V gene, CDR1 is SEHNR and CDR2 is FQNEAQ (reference sequence). There are 12 residues in the CDR3. The DNA of the CDR3 is TGTGCCAGCAGCCCCCAGGGAGTTGAAGCTTTCTTT. Translated, it gives CASSPQGVEAFF.

This chain joins TRBV6-5 and TRBJ1-6; 7 positions match TRBD1. Germline CDR1 is MNHEY and CDR2 is SVGAGI. The CDR3 contains 13 residues. The V and J ends lost 6 bases and 9 bases, in that order; junction bases with no gene match: 5. The chain's CDR3 is CASSLRQGSPLHF. CDR3 DNA: TGTGCCAGCAGCCTTCGACAGGGTTCACCCCTCCACTTT.

The V call is TRBV27, the J call TRBJ1-5; D unresolved. V gave up 7 bases and J gave up 4 bases, with 8 bases separating them. CDR3 length: 12 amino acids. Per the germline V gene, CDR1 is MNHEY and CDR2 is SMNVEV (reference sequence). CDR3 in amino acids: CASKDGNQPQHF. CDR3 coding DNA: TGTGCCAGCAAAGACGGTAATCAGCCCCAGCATTTT.

DNA for the CDR3: TGTGCCAGCACCCGGACAGAAGCGATCAATCAGCCCCAGCATTTT. The encoded protein is CASTRTEAINQPQHF. This chain links TRBV2 with TRBJ1-5; maybe TRBD1 (6 bases). The germline CDR1 and CDR2 sequences are SNHLY and FYNNEI. Trimming shortened V by 7 bases and J by 3 bases, and 16 bases separated the two germline ends. The CDR3 sequence is 15 residues long.

This chain uses TRBV5-1 with TRBJ2-2; tentatively, D is TRBD2 (5 bases). Germline CDR1 is SGHRS and CDR2 is YFSETQ. Trimming took off 3 bases at V and 5 bases at J, with 11 bases between the two ends. CDR3 size: 14 residues. CDR3 nucleotide sequence: TGCGCCAGCAGCTATCGGACTGGGACCGGGGAGCTGTTTTTT. This encodes CASSYRTGTGELFF. Full variable domain (outside the CDR3, taken from reference TRBV5-1 and TRBJ2-2): KAGVTQTPRYLIKTRGQQVTLSCSPISGHRSVSWYQQTPGQGLQFLFEYFSETQRNKGNFPGRFSGRQFSNSRSEMNVSTLELGDSALYLCASSYRTGTGELFFGEGSRLTVL.

This clone is a singleton in its sample. V is TRBV4-1 and J is TRBJ2-1, with a tentative D call TRBD1 (6 bases). CDR1 is MGHRA and CDR2 is YSYEKL in the germline V gene. The V and J ends lost 5 bases and 4 bases respectively, with 15 bases between them. The CDR3 runs to 15 residues. The DNA of the CDR3 is TGCGCCAGCAGCGCGCGCGGGCAGGGGTACAATGAGCAGTTCTTC. This gives the protein CASSARGQGYNEQFF.

The genes are TRBV6-4 and TRBJ2-7; D is possibly TRBD1 (6 bases). The V end lost 6 bases, the J end lost 1 base, and 16 bases lay between the germline ends. The CDR3 consists of 15 residues. Looked up from germline, CDR1 is MRHNA and CDR2 is SNTAGT. This CDR3 reads CASRDPGHLSYEQYF. The CDR3 bases are TGTGCCAGCAGGGATCCGGGACACCTATCCTACGAGCAGTACTTC.

This clone has just a few counts. The V call is TRBV2, the J call TRBJ2-7; the D gene could be TRBD1 or TRBD2 (5 bases each). The CDR3 runs to 13 residues. V was pared by 7 bases and J by 3 bases, with 13 bases between. Germline CDR1 is SNHLY and CDR2 is FYNNEI. As DNA, the CDR3 is TGTGCCAGCACCCCGGGACGGAACTACGAGCAGTACTTC. This translates into CASTPGRNYEQYF.

The chain couples TRBV29-1 to TRBJ1-2; 9 nucleotides match TRBD1. The length of the CDR3 is 15 residues. Trimming removed 7 bases from V and 7 bases from J; junction bases left unmatched: 16. Germline V gene sequence: CDR1 SQVTM, CDR2 ANQGSEA. CDR3 nucleotides: TGCAGCGCATCTAACACAGGGGGCATAGGTAGTGGCTACACCTTC. Translation gives CSASNTGGIGSGYTF.

The V gene is TRBV5-1, the J gene TRBJ1-1; 8 nucleotides agree with TRBD1. The CDR3 has 13 amino acids. Trimming took 7 bases from V and 5 from J; bases not matched to a gene: 7. The V gene's germline CDR1 is SGHRS and CDR2 YFSETQ. The CDR3 loop is CASFLQGVTEAFF. CDR3 bases: TGCGCCAGCTTCCTACAGGGGGTGACTGAAGCTTTCTTT.

The chain recombines TRBV27 with TRBJ1-1; TRBD1 matches 11 bases. There are 15 residues in the CDR3. The ends lost 7 bases at V and 4 bases at J; junction bases unmatched: 8. CDR1 and CDR2 (germline): MNHEY, SMNVEV (reference sequence). CDR3 DNA sequence: TGTGCCAGCATCTCTCTTGGGACAGGGGGCACTGAAGCTTTCTTT. This sequence encodes CASISLGTGGTEAFF.

The chain uses TRBV9 and TRBJ1-2; no clear D. This CDR3 has 14 amino acids. Trimming cost V 3 bases and J 1 base, with 10 bases left between them. Germline CDR1 SGDLS, CDR2 YYNGEE. The chain's CDR3 is CASSAVGINYGYTF. DNA for the CDR3: TGTGCCAGCAGCGCAGTGGGGATTAACTATGGCTACACCTTC. The variable domain in full, completed from reference TRBV9 and TRBJ1-2, reads DSGVTQTPKHLITATGQRVTLRCSPRSGDLSVYWYQQSLDQGLQFLIQYYNGEERAKGNILERFSAQQFPDLHSELNLSSLELGDSALYFCASSAVGINYGYTFGSGTRLTVV.

This chain links TRBV29-1 with TRBJ1-1; no clear D. This CDR3 has 12 residues. The V end lost 5 bases, the J end lost 3 bases, and 10 bases lay between the germline ends. CDR1 and CDR2 (germline): SQVTM, ANQGSEA. The CDR3 loop reads CSVLGFHTEAFF. CDR3 DNA sequence: TGCAGCGTTTTGGGGTTTCACACTGAAGCTTTCTTT.

In DNA form, the CDR3 reads TGCGCCAGCAGCTCCTCGACCGGGGTGGGGGAGCAGTACTTC. This sequence encodes CASSSSTGVGEQYF. The chain is built from TRBV5-1 and TRBJ2-7; maybe TRBD2 (5 bases). CDR1 is SGHRS, CDR2 YFSETQ, per germline. Trimming took off 3 bases at V and 7 bases at J, with 17 bases between the two ends. CDR3 length: 14 amino acids.

This chain joins TRBV28 and TRBJ1-5, with 9 bases lining up with TRBD1. V was clipped by 5 bases and J by 5 bases; unmatched bases: 4. In germline, CDR1 is MDHEN, CDR2 SYDVKM. The CDR3 extends over 14 amino acids. CDR3 sequence: CASSAGTGHQPQHF. The CDR3 region has the DNA TGTGCCAGCAGTGCCGGGACAGGGCATCAGCCCCAGCATTTT.

The chain recombines TRBV6-5 with TRBJ1-2; D gene uncertain. This CDR3 is 14 amino acids long. Per germline, CDR1 MNHEY and CDR2 SVGAGI. The V gene lost 6 bases and the J gene lost 3 bases, with 14 bases spanning the gap. The CDR3 DNA reads as TGTGCCAGCAGGCAAGCCGACGGATACTATGGCTACACCTTC. Translation gives CASRQADGYYGYTF.